These 32 T cell receptor beta chains originate from one sample sequenced in a study of T cells after yellow fever vaccination. TCRdb ran MiXCR on the 5' RACE reads and lists one entry per CDR3 protein. The sample includes some 400,000 distinct CDR3 sequences, under 7.5% seen only once; the top ten take approximately 15%. Sequencing used PBMCs, obtained 5 days after the yellow fever booster vaccination. The source of these receptors is a man younger than 45 who received the YFV17D yellow fever vaccine.

Ten or more counts support this clonotype. This chain uses TRBV30 with TRBJ2-5, with D hard to call. This CDR3 spans 12 amino acids. V gave up 0 bases and J gave up 2 bases, with 4 bases separating them. The germline gives CDR1 GTSNPN, CDR2 SVGIG (reference sequence). The CDR3 loop is CAWSVGQETQYF. CDR3 sequence (DNA): TGTGCCTGGAGTGTTGGTCAAGAGACCCAGTACTTC. The full variable domain, its missing parts supplied by reference TRBV30 and TRBJ2-5, is SQTIHQWPATLVQPVGSPLSLECTVEGTSNPNLYWYRQAAGRGLQLLFYSVGIGQISSEVPQNLSASRPQDRQFILSSKKLLLSDSGFYLCAWSVGQETQYFGPGTRLLVL.

A few counts support this clonotype. The rearrangement joins TRBV27 to TRBJ1-1; 8 nucleotides align to TRBD1. Germline CDR1 and CDR2: MNHEY and SMNVEV (reference sequence). The CDR3 is 21 residues long. V shed 1 base and J 4 bases; nucleotides not matched to a gene: 23. CDR3 residues: CASSLYPLMGTGHPGGTEAFF. The CDR3 DNA reads TGTGCCAGCAGTTTATACCCCTTGATGGGGACAGGTCATCCGGGTGGCACTGAAGCTTTCTTT.

The table lists this clonotype with a few counts. V and J are TRBV6-6 and TRBJ2-7, with D perhaps matching TRBD2 (6 bases). V was pared by 8 bases and J by 2 bases, with 13 bases between. The CDR3 runs to 13 residues. Germline CDR1 and CDR2: MNHNY and SVGAGI (reference sequence). CDR3 sequence: CASLAGLTYEQYF. CDR3 nucleotides: TGTGCCAGCCTCGCGGGGCTTACCTACGAGCAGTACTTC.

This chain links TRBV5-4 with TRBJ1-1, with D unclear. CDR3 length: 14 amino acids. Germline CDR1 and CDR2: SGHNT and YYREEE (reference sequence). V was cut by 4 bases and J by 1 base, with 11 bases left in between. In nucleotides, the CDR3 is TGTGCCAGCAGCCGTGGGGTGGAGAACACTGAAGCTTTCTTT. It codes for CASSRGVENTEAFF.

CDR3 in amino acids: CASSSGEGNIQYF. The CDR3 coding sequence is TGTGCCAGCAGCTCCGGGGAGGGAAACATTCAGTACTTC. The rearrangement links TRBV7-7 to TRBJ2-4; 7 bases agree with TRBD2. CDR3 size: 13 residues. V lost 4 bases to trimming and J lost 6 bases; unmatched junction nucleotides: 3. CDR1 is SSHAT, CDR2 FNYEAQ, per germline (reference sequence).

There are many counts of this clonotype. The CDR3 DNA sequence: TGTGCCAGCAGCTTAACTAGCGGGATCCAAGAGACCCAGTACTTC. Its protein is CASSLTSGIQETQYF. V and J are TRBV7-8 and TRBJ2-5, with TRBD2 identical over 10 bases. V lost 2 bases and J lost 1; bases outside the gene matches: 1. The CDR3 length is 15 residues. Germline V gene lookup returns CDR1 SGHVS and CDR2 FQNEAQ.

This chain uses TRBV12-3 or TRBV12-4 with TRBJ2-7, with TRBD2 matching 13 bases. With V trimmed by 3 bases and J by 4 bases, 3 bases remained unmatched. The CDR3 sequence is 15 residues long. The CDR3 DNA reads as TGTGCCAGCAGTTTGCAACTAGCGGGAGGGTACGAGCAGTACTTC. Amino acids: CASSLQLAGGYEQYF.

This clonotype was seen a few times. The gene calls are TRBV2 and TRBJ2-1; 12 bases are a match to TRBD1. V shed 5 bases, J shed 8 bases, and the junction held 7 bases outside the gene matches. Germline CDR1 and CDR2: SNHLY and FYNNEI. The CDR3 is 15 residues long. CDR3 region: CASSFPGQGADEQFF. In DNA form, the CDR3 reads TGTGCCAGCAGTTTCCCGGGACAGGGGGCCGATGAGCAGTTCTTC.

This clonotype has more than one count but fewer than ten. The V gene is TRBV2, the J gene TRBJ2-7; 13 nucleotides agree with TRBD2. CDR3 length: 14 amino acids. CDR1 and CDR2 (germline): SNHLY, FYNNEI. J lost 3 bases, V lost 6 bases, and 2 bases had no gene match. CDR3 amino acids: CASRWTSGSYEQYF. CDR3 DNA sequence: TGTGCCAGCAGATGGACTAGCGGGAGCTACGAGCAGTACTTC.

This clonotype showed up many times. The chain employs TRBV2 and TRBJ2-5, with 7 bases lining up with TRBD1. The CDR3 covers 14 residues. With 6 bases clipped from V and 0 bases from J, the junction kept 4 bases outside the gene matches. The germline CDR1 and CDR2 sequences are SNHLY and FYNNEI. The chain's CDR3 is CASSGTVDQETQYF. In DNA, the CDR3 is TGTGCCAGCAGCGGGACAGTAGACCAAGAGACCCAGTACTTC.

The gene calls are TRBV20-1 and TRBJ2-3, with D unresolved. V dropped 0 bases and J dropped 0 bases, with 10 bases sitting between them. This CDR3 spans 15 amino acids. Germline assignment: CDR1 DFQATT and CDR2 SNEGSKA (reference sequence). This CDR3 is CSAREAETSTDTQYF. In DNA, the CDR3 is TGCAGTGCTAGAGAGGCGGAGACTAGCACAGATACGCAGTATTTT.

Of note for this clonotype: This may stem from a read error, because a much larger clone lies one nucleotide away. The genes are TRBV7-2 and TRBJ2-1, with D possibly TRBD1 on 6 matching bases. V dropped 5 bases and J dropped 4 bases, with 18 bases sitting between them. The CDR3 has 16 residues. Germline V gene sequence: CDR1 SGHTA, CDR2 FQGNSA. The chain's CDR3 is CASSPGAHRGYNEQFF. In DNA form, the CDR3 reads TGTGCCAGCAGCCCAGGGGCCCATCGGGGTTACAATGAGCAGTTCTTC.

This clonotype has ten or more counts. This chain links TRBV6-4 with TRBJ2-5; D is undetermined. V lost 5 bases, J lost 4 bases, and 11 bases lay in between. CDR1 is MRHNA, CDR2 SNTAGT, per germline. The CDR3 has 13 amino acids. The CDR3 DNA sequence: TGTGCCAGCAGTCTTAAGTGGGGAGAGACCCAGTACTTC. It is translated as CASSLKWGETQYF.

This clonotype occurred a few times. The rearrangement joins TRBV9 to TRBJ2-3, with no clear D. The germline CDR1 and CDR2 sequences are SGDLS and YYNGEE. This CDR3 has 13 amino acids. V lost 3 bases and J 4 bases, leaving 9 bases between the germline ends. CDR3 region: CASSEDSADTQYF. The CDR3 DNA sequence: TGTGCCAGCAGCGAGGATTCAGCAGATACGCAGTATTTT. Complete variable domain (other parts from reference TRBV9 and TRBJ2-3): DSGVTQTPKHLITATGQRVTLRCSPRSGDLSVYWYQQSLDQGLQFLIQYYNGEERAKGNILERFSAQQFPDLHSELNLSSLELGDSALYFCASSEDSADTQYFGPGTRLTVL.

At least ten counts were recorded for this clonotype. V and J are TRBV3-1 and TRBJ1-1; D not certain. Trimming shortened V by 0 bases and J by 4 bases, and 3 bases separated the two germline ends. The CDR3 runs 12 residues. Germline lookup yields CDR1 LGHDT and CDR2 YNNKEL (reference sequence). The CDR3 sequence: CASSQDLTEAFF. The DNA for the CDR3 is TGTGCCAGCAGCCAAGATCTCACTGAAGCTTTCTTT.

The rearrangement uses TRBV7-6 and TRBJ2-3, with D perhaps TRBD2 (6 bases). Germline values: CDR1 SGHVS, CDR2 FNYEAQ. Trimming removed 5 bases at V and 5 bases at J, with 20 bases between. CDR3 length: 16 residues. CDR3 amino acids: CASSVQPGASEDTQYF. The CDR3 bases are TGTGCCAGCAGCGTCCAGCCGGGAGCCTCCGAAGATACGCAGTATTTT.

This clonotype appeared many times. The genes are TRBV12-3 or TRBV12-4 and TRBJ2-7; TRBD2 matches at 11 bases. This CDR3 is built from 14 residues. Germline trimming cut 6 bases from V and 2 bases from J; bases unmatched to any gene: 3. CDR3 sequence (DNA): TGTGCCAGCAGCGTTAGCGGGAGGGCCTACGAGCAGTACTTC. It is translated as CASSVSGRAYEQYF.

The gene calls are TRBV5-1 and TRBJ2-2; D may match TRBD1 or TRBD2 (5 bases each). The CDR3 consists of 15 residues. From germline, CDR1 is SGHRS and CDR2 YFSETQ. Trimming took off 4 bases at V and 2 bases at J, with 12 bases between the two ends. The CDR3 protein is CASSIRDPNTGELFF. CDR3 coding DNA: TGCGCCAGCAGCATACGGGACCCAAACACCGGGGAGCTGTTTTTT.

This clonotype was observed many times. V and J are TRBV20-1 and TRBJ2-1; TRBD2 aligns across 9 bases. The CDR3 consists of 15 residues. V was pared by 6 bases and J by 3 bases, with 9 bases of the junction left unmatched. The V gene's germline CDR1 is DFQATT and CDR2 SNEGSKA (reference sequence). CDR3: CSAYRRREGYNEQFF. CDR3 DNA sequence: TGCAGTGCATACCGGCGGCGGGAGGGCTACAATGAGCAGTTCTTC.

This clonotype was counted only a few times. The rearrangement links TRBV20-1 to TRBJ2-7; TRBD1 matches at 11 bases. V shed 4 bases, J shed 4 bases, and the junction held 6 bases outside the gene matches. The CDR3 runs 14 residues. Germline values: CDR1 DFQATT, CDR2 SNEGSKA (reference sequence). Written as DNA, the CDR3 is TGCAGTGCTATCCGGGACAGGGGGTTTTACGAGCAGTACTTC. It codes for CSAIRDRGFYEQYF.

The DNA of the CDR3 is TGTGCCAGCAGTCAACCGGGACTAGCGGGAGCCAATGAGCAGTTCTTC. Translating gives CASSQPGLAGANEQFF. V is TRBV12-3 or TRBV12-4 and J is TRBJ2-1; TRBD2 matches 14 bases. With V trimmed by 5 bases and J by 6 bases, 6 bases remained unmatched. CDR3 length equals 16 residues.

This clonotype appeared many times. V usage is TRBV7-9 and J usage is TRBJ2-3; the match to TRBD1 covers 7 bases. Per germline, CDR1 SEHNR and CDR2 FQNEAQ (reference sequence). This CDR3 contains 15 residues. The V segment lost 8 bases and the J segment 1 base; nucleotides outside the gene matches: 9. The CDR3 here is CASFQLTGGTDTQYF. In DNA, the CDR3 is TGTGCCAGCTTCCAATTAACAGGGGGCACAGATACGCAGTATTTT.

This clonotype has at least ten counts. V usage is TRBV6-2 or TRBV6-3 and J usage is TRBJ2-1; D call uncertain. CDR3 length: 14 amino acids. Trimming cost V 4 bases and J 4 bases, with 11 bases left between them. CDR1 MNHEY and CDR2 SVGEGT come from the germline V gene. Here the CDR3 reads CASSLVGIYNEQFF. The CDR3 DNA reads TGTGCCAGCAGTTTAGTGGGGATTTACAATGAGCAGTTCTTC.

V gene TRBV11-2 combines with J gene TRBJ2-2, with 12 bases aligning to TRBD2. The J segment lost 3 bases and the V segment lost 6 bases, leaving 5 bases of the junction unmatched. Germline CDR1 SGHAT, CDR2 FQNNGV. The CDR3 sequence is 16 residues long. CDR3 nucleotides: TGTGCCAGCAGGCGGACTAGCGGGAAGCACACCGGGGAGCTGTTTTTT. This encodes CASRRTSGKHTGELFF.

This clonotype was recorded many times. The gene calls are TRBV7-2 and TRBJ2-2, with D uncertain. Trimming took 4 bases from V and 3 from J, leaving 6 bases between them. Germline-derived CDR1 and CDR2 are SGHTA and FQGNSA. The CDR3 sequence is 13 residues long. This chain's CDR3 is CASSSDHTGELFF. The DNA for the CDR3 is TGTGCCAGCAGCTCCGACCACACCGGGGAGCTGTTTTTT.

The CDR3 region is CASSLAWRHEKLFF. The CDR3 DNA follows: TGCGCCAGCAGCTTGGCATGGAGGCATGAAAAACTGTTTTTT. V and J are TRBV5-1 and TRBJ1-4, with D unclear. CDR1 and CDR2 from the germline V gene are SGHRS and YFSETQ. Trimming stripped 0 bases from V and 6 bases from J, with 9 bases between. This CDR3 is 14 amino acids long.

This clonotype was seen only a few times. The rearrangement links TRBV19 to TRBJ2-1; D gene uncertain. The CDR3 length is 14 residues. Trimming took 6 bases from V and 13 from J, leaving 22 bases between them. The germline gives CDR1 LNHDA, CDR2 SQIVND (reference sequence). The CDR3: CASSALEGPWVQFF. The CDR3 DNA reads as TGTGCCAGTAGCGCACTCGAAGGGCCCTGGGTTCAGTTCTTC.

Many counts were recorded for this clonotype. The V and J genes are TRBV9 and TRBJ2-1; TRBD2 is a possible D gene (5 bases). This CDR3 has 15 residues. V lost 0 bases and J 9 bases, leaving 16 bases between the germline ends. CDR1 and CDR2 from the germline V gene are SGDLS and YYNGEE. The CDR3 sequence is CASSVDNTLVPEQFF. CDR3 DNA: TGTGCCAGCAGCGTAGATAACACACTAGTCCCTGAGCAGTTCTTC.

The chain employs TRBV5-4 and TRBJ2-1; 11 nucleotides match TRBD2. The length of the CDR3 is 13 residues. Germline CDR1 is SGHNT and CDR2 is YYREEE (reference sequence). V was pared by 9 bases and J by 7 bases, with 6 bases of the junction left unmatched. CDR3 DNA: TGTGCCACTCTAGCGGGAGGTTGGAATGAGCAGTTCTTC. Residues: CATLAGGWNEQFF. Full variable domain (missing parts from reference TRBV5-4 and TRBJ2-1): ETGVTQSPTHLIKTRGQQVTLRCSSQSGHNTVSWYQQALGQGPQFIFQYYREEENGRGNFPPRFSGLQFPNYSSELNVNALELDDSALYLCATLAGGWNEQFFGPGTRLTVL.

The chain uses TRBV19 and TRBJ2-1; no clear D gene. Germline CDR1 reads LNHDA; CDR2 reads SQIVND (reference sequence). The CDR3 extends over 11 amino acids. Trimming removed 5 bases at V and 10 bases at J, with 9 bases between. CDR3 loop: CASSQFKEQFF. CDR3 DNA: TGTGCCAGTAGTCAATTCAAAGAGCAGTTCTTC.

The V gene is TRBV19, the J gene TRBJ2-6, with a tentative D call TRBD2 (6 bases). V lost 5 bases, J lost 4 bases, and 12 bases lay in between. The CDR3 has 15 residues. Germline CDR1 is LNHDA and CDR2 is SQIVND (reference sequence). CDR3 nucleotide sequence: TGTGCCAGTAGTCCGGGAGCCGGGGGGGCCAACGTCCTGACTTTC. The encoded protein is CASSPGAGGANVLTF.

About this clonotype itself: Germline is not matched at one junction end, which may reflect a read error. V usage is TRBV18 and J usage is TRBJ2-5; D not resolved. The CDR3 has 14 amino acids. The germline gives CDR1 KGHSH, CDR2 LQKENI. The CDR3 DNA follows: TGTGCCAGCTCACCACTCGACCCAAGAGAGGCCCAGTACTTC. The encoded protein is CASSPLDPREAQYF.